Below, one TCR beta chain is given with its context. The sample originates from a study of response to subunit inactivated influenza vaccine. Deletions cut 4 bases from V and 4 bases from J, with 19 bases between. Germline lookup yields CDR1 SGDLS and CDR2 YYNGEE. This CDR3 has 16 amino acids. Each CDR3 protein gets one entry after TCRdb re-called the RT-PCR reads with MiXCR. Among roughly 760,000 distinct CDR3 sequences listed, around 21% were seen once. This clonotype was obtained from a man between 50 and 59 years old who received an inactivated influenza vaccine. This chain connects TRBV9 to TRBJ2-3, with a possible D match to TRBD2 (6 bases). The sample was PBMCs from blood, taken approximately 5 days after vaccination. CDR3 sequence (DNA): TGTGCCAGCAGCTTCGGGACCGCGGGGACCGCAGATACGCAGTATTTT. Translation gives CASSFGTAGTADTQYF.